Detailed here is one TCR beta chain. Trimming cost V 4 bases and J 0 bases, with 12 bases left between them. CDR1 and CDR2 (germline): SGDLS, YYNGEE. The CDR3 sequence is 15 residues long. The data were obtained in a study of blood T cell repertoires in COVID-19. Adults between about 18 and 95 years of age took part from 24 US areas. A PCR-confirmed or clinician-diagnosed COVID-19 case had contacted exposed participants within 2 weeks of entry. Sequenced by immunoSEQ multiplex PCR; TCRdb stores in-frame clones only, minus some. The sample holds hundreds of thousands of clones, 83% seen once. The origin of this receptor is a woman between 50 and 59 years old who had been exposed to COVID-19. This chain connects TRBV9 to TRBJ2-3; D remains unclear. The source material was PBMCs or T cells enriched from blood (not recorded which). CDR3 sequence (DNA): TGTGCCAGCAGCCTCTTTGTCGGGAGCACAGATACGCAGTATTTT. It codes for CASSLFVGSTDTQYF.